This T cell receptor (beta chain) appears in the sequencing data of a study of blood T cell repertoires in COVID-19. As for the study in general: Acute-phase and convalescent COVID-19 samples originated in the United States, Italy and Spain. Sample material is recorded as cDNA or gDNA derived from T cells, B-cell-depleted T cells, or PBMCs.

In the authors' workflow: Amplifying reference gene primers gave estimates of nucleated cell counts. Clones were read by immunoSEQ multiplex PCR, and TCRdb kept only the in-frame ones, dropping some. V, J and clone size are taken as reported in that table, and D and trimming were inferred from the DNA itself. The repertoire holds 120,000 to 150,000 clones, with roughly nine tenths as singletons. The CDR3 is 15 amino acids. CDR1 SGHKS and CDR2 YYEKEE come from the germline V gene (reference sequence). Trimming shortened V by 2 bases and J by 2 bases, and 11 bases separated the two germline ends. Patients from Seattle were sampled longitudinally, starting during active infection.

Sequencing was carried out using peripheral blood. This chain joins TRBV5-5 and TRBJ1-5; unclear D gene. The source is a man between 18 and 29 years old with COVID-19, enrolled during active disease. CDR3 DNA sequence: TGTGCCAGCAGCTTTATGTCGGGAGGCAATCAGCCCCAGCATTTT. Encoded protein: CASSFMSGGNQPQHF.